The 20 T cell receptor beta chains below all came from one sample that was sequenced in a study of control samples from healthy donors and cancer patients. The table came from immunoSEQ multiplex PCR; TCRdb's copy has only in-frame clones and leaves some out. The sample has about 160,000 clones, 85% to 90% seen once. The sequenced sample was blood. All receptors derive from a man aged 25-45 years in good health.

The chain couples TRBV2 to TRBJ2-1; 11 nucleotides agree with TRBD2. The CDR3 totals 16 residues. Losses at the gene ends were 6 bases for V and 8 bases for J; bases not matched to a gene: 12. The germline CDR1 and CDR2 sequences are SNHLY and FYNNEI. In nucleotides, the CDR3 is TGTGCCAGCAGATCCGGGACTAGCGGACAGTATCATGAGCAGTTCTTC. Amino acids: CASRSGTSGQYHEQFF.

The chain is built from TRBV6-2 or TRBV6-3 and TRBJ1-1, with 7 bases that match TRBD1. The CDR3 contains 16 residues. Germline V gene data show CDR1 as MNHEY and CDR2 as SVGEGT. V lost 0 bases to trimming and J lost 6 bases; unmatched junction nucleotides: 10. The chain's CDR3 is CASSYSSLTGQAEAFF. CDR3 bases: TGTGCCAGCAGTTACTCGAGTTTGACAGGGCAGGCTGAAGCTTTCTTT.

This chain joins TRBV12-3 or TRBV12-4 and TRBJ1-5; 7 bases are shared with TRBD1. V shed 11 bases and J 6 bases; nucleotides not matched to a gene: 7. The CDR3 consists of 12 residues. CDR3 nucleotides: TGTGCCGGGGGGAACAGGGGTCAGCCCCAGCATTTT. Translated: CAGGNRGQPQHF.

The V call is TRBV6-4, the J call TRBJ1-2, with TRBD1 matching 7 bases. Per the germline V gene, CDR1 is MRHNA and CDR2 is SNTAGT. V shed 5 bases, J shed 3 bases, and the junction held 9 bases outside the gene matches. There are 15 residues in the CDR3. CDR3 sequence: CASSPTGNGYYGYTF. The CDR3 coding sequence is TGTGCCAGCAGTCCGACAGGGAATGGTTACTATGGCTACACCTTC.

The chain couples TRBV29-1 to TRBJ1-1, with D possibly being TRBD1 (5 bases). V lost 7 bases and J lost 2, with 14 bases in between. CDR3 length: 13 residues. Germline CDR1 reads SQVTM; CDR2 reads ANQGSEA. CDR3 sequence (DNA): TGCAGCGCCCATGGGGCAGTTAACACTGAAGCTTTCTTT. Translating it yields CSAHGAVNTEAFF.

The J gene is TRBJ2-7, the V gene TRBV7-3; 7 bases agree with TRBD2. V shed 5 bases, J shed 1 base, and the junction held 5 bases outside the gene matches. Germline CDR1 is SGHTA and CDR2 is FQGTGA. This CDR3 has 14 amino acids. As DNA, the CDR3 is TGTGCCAGCAGCAGCTGGGAGGGGTCCTACGAGCAGTACTTC. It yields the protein CASSSWEGSYEQYF.

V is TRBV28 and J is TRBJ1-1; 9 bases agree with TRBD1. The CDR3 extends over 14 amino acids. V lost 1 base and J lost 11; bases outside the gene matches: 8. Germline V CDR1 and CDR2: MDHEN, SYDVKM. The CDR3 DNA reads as TGTGCCAGCAGTTTATCTTCTCGGACAGGGGTGGCTTTCTTT. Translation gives CASSLSSRTGVAFF.

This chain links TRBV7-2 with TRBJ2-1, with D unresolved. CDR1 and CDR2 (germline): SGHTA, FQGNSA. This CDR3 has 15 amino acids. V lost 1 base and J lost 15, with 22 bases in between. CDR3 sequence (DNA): TGTGCCAGCAGCTTAGTAATGGACGCGGACGGCTTCTGGTTCTTC. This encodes CASSLVMDADGFWFF.

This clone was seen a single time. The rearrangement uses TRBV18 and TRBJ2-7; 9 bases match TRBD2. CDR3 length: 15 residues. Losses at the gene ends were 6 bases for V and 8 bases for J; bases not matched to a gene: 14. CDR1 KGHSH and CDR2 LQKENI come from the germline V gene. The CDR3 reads CASSSASGDLSKQYF. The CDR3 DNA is TGTGCCAGCTCCTCGGCTAGCGGGGACCTGAGCAAGCAGTACTTC.

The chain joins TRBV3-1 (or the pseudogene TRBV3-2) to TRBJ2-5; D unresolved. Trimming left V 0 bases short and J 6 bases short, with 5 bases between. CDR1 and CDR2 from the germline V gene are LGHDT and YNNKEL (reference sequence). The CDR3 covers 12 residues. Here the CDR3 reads CASSQEMKTQYF. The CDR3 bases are TGTGCCAGCAGCCAAGAGATGAAGACCCAGTACTTC.

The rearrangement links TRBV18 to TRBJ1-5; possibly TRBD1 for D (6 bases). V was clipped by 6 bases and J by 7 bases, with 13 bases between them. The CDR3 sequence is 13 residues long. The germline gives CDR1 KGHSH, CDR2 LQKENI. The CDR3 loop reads CASSMGAEQPQHF. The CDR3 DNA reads TGTGCCAGCTCCATGGGGGCAGAGCAGCCCCAGCATTTT. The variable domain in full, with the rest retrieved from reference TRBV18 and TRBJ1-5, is NAGVMQNPRHLVRRRGQEARLRCSPMKGHSHVYWYRQLPEEGLKFMVYLQKENIIDESGMPKERFSAEFPKEGPSILRIQQVVRGDSAAYFCASSMGAEQPQHFGDGTRLSIL.

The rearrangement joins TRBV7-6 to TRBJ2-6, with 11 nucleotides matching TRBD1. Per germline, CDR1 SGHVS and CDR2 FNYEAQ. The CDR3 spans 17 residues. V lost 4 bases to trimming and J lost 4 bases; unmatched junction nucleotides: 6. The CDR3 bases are TGTGCCAGCAGCTCCAAGGACAGGGGGCGAGGGGCCAACGTCCTGACTTTC. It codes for CASSSKDRGRGANVLTF.

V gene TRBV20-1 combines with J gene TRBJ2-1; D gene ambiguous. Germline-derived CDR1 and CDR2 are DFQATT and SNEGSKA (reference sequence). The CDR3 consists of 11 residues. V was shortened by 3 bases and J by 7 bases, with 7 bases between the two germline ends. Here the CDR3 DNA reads TGCAGTGCTAGCGAAAGGAATGAGCAGTTCTTC. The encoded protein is CSASERNEQFF.

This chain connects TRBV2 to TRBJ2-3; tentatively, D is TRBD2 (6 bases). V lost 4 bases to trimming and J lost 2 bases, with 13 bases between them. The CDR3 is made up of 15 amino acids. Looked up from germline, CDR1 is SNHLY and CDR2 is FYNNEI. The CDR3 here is CASSAGLPLTDTQYF. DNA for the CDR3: TGTGCCAGCAGTGCGGGACTGCCCCTCACAGATACGCAGTATTTT.

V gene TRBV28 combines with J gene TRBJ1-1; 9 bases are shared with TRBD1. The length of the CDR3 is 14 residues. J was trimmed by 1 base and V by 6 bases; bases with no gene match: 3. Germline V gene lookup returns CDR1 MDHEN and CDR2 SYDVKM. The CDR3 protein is CASSWDRANTEAFF. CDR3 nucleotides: TGTGCCAGCAGCTGGGACAGGGCGAACACTGAAGCTTTCTTT. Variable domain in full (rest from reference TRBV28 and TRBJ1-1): DVKVTQSSRYLVKRTGEKVFLECVQDMDHENMFWYRQDPGLGLRLIYFSYDVKMKEKGDIPEGYSVSREKKERFSLILESASTNQTSMYLCASSWDRANTEAFFGQGTRLTVV.

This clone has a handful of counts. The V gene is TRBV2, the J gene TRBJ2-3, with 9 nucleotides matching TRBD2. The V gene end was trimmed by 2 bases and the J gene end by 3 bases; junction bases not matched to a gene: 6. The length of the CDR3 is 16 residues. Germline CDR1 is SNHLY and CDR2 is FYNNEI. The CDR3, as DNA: TGTGCCAGCAGTGAAAGGCTAGCGGGGCTTACAGATACGCAGTATTTT. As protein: CASSERLAGLTDTQYF.

The CDR3 is CASSLAGKTQYF. The CDR3 DNA follows: TGTGCCAGCAGCTTAGCGGGGAAAACGCAGTATTTT. The chain combines TRBV7-2 with TRBJ2-3; D gene uncertain. The germline V gene encodes CDR1 SGHTA and CDR2 FQGNSA. This CDR3 comprises 12 residues. Trimming removed 0 bases at V and 9 bases at J, with 7 bases between. The full variable domain, completed using reference TRBV7-2 and TRBJ2-3, is GAGVSQSPSNKVTEKGKDVELRCDPISGHTALYWYRQSLGQGLEFLIYFQGNSAPDKSGLPSDRFSAERTGGSVSTLTIQRTQQEDSAVYLCASSLAGKTQYFGPGTRLTVL.

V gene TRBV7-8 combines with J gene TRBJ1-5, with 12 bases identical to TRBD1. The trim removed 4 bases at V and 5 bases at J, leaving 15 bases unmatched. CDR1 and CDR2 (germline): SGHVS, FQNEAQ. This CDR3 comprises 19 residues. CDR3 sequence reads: CASSSGTWDRGQRDQPQHF. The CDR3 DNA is TGTGCCAGCAGCTCCGGAACCTGGGACAGGGGGCAGCGGGATCAGCCCCAGCATTTT.

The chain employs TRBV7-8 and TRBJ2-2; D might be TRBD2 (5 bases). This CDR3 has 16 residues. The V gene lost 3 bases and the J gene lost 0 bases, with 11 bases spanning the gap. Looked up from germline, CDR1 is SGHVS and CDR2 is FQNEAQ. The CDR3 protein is CASSLRGITNTGELFF. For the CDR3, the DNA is TGTGCCAGCAGCTTGAGAGGGATTACGAACACCGGGGAGCTGTTTTTT.

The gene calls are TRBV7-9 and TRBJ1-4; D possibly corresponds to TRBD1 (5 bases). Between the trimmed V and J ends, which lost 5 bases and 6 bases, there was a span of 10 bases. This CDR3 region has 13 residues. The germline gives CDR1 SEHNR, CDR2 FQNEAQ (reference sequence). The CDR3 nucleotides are TGTGCCAGCAGCGGCAGGGAGGATGAAAAACTGTTTTTT. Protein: CASSGREDEKLFF.